Shown below are 32 T cell receptor beta chains from a single sample sequenced in a study of Ad26.COV2.S vaccination and SARS-CoV-2 variants (dated by TCRdb to about 2021). The method was the immunoSEQ multiplex PCR assay. TCRdb mirrors the immuneACCESS table, restricted to in-frame sequences. Some clones are absent from its copies; in checked studies, under half trace to an unresolved V gene, and the reason for the others is unknown. A total of over 400,000 clones appear in this sample, about 90% of them only once. The top ten hold more than 1.5% of the sample. The treatment or condition label for this specimen denotes: about 20 received Ad26.COV2.S at low or high dose, single or two shots; about five received placebo; per-sample allocation not given. For vaccine and placebo recipients, repertoires were sequenced using samples collected on day 63 after the first injection. The starting material was peripheral blood, obtained in a trial of Ad26.COV2.S vaccine versus placebo. The receptors stem from a person aged 18-65 years who received the Ad26.COV2.S COVID-19 vaccine or a placebo.

The chain joins TRBV7-9 to TRBJ2-3, with 15 bases lining up with TRBD2. V lost 4 bases, J lost 8 bases, and 10 bases stayed unmatched. This CDR3 contains 17 residues. Germline V lookup: CDR1 SEHNR, CDR2 FQNEAQ (reference sequence). The CDR3 coding sequence is TGTGCCAGCAGCTCCGGGACTAGCGGGGGGACCCGGGGTACGCAGTATTTT. It is translated as CASSSGTSGGTRGTQYF.

This chain links TRBV10-3 with TRBJ1-1, with 7 bases aligning to TRBD1. With V trimmed by 4 bases and J by 7 bases, 3 bases remained unmatched. CDR3 length: 12 amino acids. The V gene's germline CDR1 is ENHRY and CDR2 SYGVKD. CDR3 protein: CAISGTGVEAFF. CDR3 in DNA: TGTGCCATCAGTGGGACAGGAGTTGAAGCTTTCTTT.

The chain has TRBV28 and TRBJ2-7, with a tentative D call TRBD2 (7 bases). CDR1 is MDHEN, CDR2 SYDVKM, per germline. V dropped 5 bases and J dropped 5 bases, with 16 bases sitting between them. This CDR3 is built from 14 residues. In DNA form, the CDR3 reads TGTGCCAGCAGTCTAGGGGGGGTGGGCCACGAGCAGTACTTC. This encodes CASSLGGVGHEQYF.

The rearrangement joins TRBV5-4 to TRBJ2-5; a possible D gene is TRBD2 (5 bases). Germline values: CDR1 SGHNT, CDR2 YYREEE (reference sequence). The V and J ends lost 4 bases and 5 bases respectively, with 15 bases between them. CDR3 length: 14 amino acids. In nucleotides, the CDR3 is TGTGCCAGCAGCCCCGGGGTCGAACCGGAGACCCAGTACTTC. This sequence encodes CASSPGVEPETQYF.

The V gene is TRBV6-1, the J gene TRBJ2-7; D is ambiguous. This CDR3 has 13 amino acids. V was pared by 1 base and J by 6 bases, with 10 bases between. The germline CDR1 and CDR2 sequences are MNHNS and SASEGT. The CDR3 nucleotides are TGTGCCAGCAGTGAAGGTGTAGTCATCGAGCAGTACTTC. Amino acids: CASSEGVVIEQYF.

This sequence joins TRBV7-9 and TRBJ2-7, with D possibly matching TRBD2 (5 bases). The germline CDR1 and CDR2 sequences are SEHNR and FQNEAQ (reference sequence). V was shortened by 4 bases and J by 3 bases, with 7 bases between the two germline ends. This CDR3 region has 12 residues. The CDR3 coding sequence is TGTGCCAGCAGCTCCGACTACTACGAGCAGTACTTC. Its protein product is CASSSDYYEQYF.

CDR3 bases: TGTGCCAGCTCACCACCGGGGACATCCTTTTGCACCTTC. As protein: CASSPPGTSFCTF. This sequence joins TRBV18 and TRBJ1-2; a possible D gene is TRBD1 (6 bases). Trimming cost V 0 bases and J 13 bases, with 15 bases left between them. The CDR3 totals 13 residues. Germline lookup yields CDR1 KGHSH and CDR2 LQKENI.

This rearrangement joins TRBV4-3 to TRBJ2-1; D might be TRBD1 or TRBD2, each matching 6 bases. Trimming pared 0 bases from V and 9 bases from J, leaving 12 bases between. CDR3 size: 14 residues. Germline-derived CDR1 and CDR2 are LGHNA and YSLEER. The CDR3 loop reads CASSQEIQGGEQFF. CDR3 nucleotides: TGCGCCAGCAGCCAAGAAATACAGGGAGGTGAGCAGTTCTTC.

The genes are TRBV6-5 and TRBJ2-1, with a possible D match to TRBD1 (6 bases). V gave up 3 bases and J gave up 7 bases, with 10 bases separating them. Germline V gene lookup returns CDR1 MNHEY and CDR2 SVGAGI. The CDR3 is 13 amino acids. CDR3 coding DNA: TGTGCCAGCAGTTATGGGGGCCAAAATGAGCAGTTCTTC. It is translated as CASSYGGQNEQFF.

In this sample, this clone turned up a few times. The chain couples TRBV6-1 to TRBJ1-5; 10 bases agree with TRBD1. The J segment lost 3 bases and the V segment lost 8 bases, leaving 7 bases of the junction unmatched. The CDR3 spans 15 residues. Germline V CDR1 and CDR2: MNHNS, SASEGT. The CDR3 region is CASAPGQGSNQPQHF. CDR3 coding DNA: TGTGCCAGCGCCCCGGGACAGGGGTCCAATCAGCCCCAGCATTTT.

Of note for this clone: The junction departs from the called germline gene at one end, perhaps through a read error. The V and J genes are TRBV3-1 (or the pseudogene TRBV3-2) and TRBJ1-2; no definite D call. The CDR3 loop spans 9 amino acids. Germline values: CDR1 LGHDT, CDR2 YNNKEL (reference sequence). For the CDR3, the DNA is TGTGCCAGCAGCCAAAAGGGTGCCTTC. It is translated as CASSQKGAF.

This chain uses TRBV7-9 with TRBJ1-4; D gene unclear. Germline CDR1 SEHNR, CDR2 FQNEAQ (reference sequence). V lost 11 bases and J lost 8, with 15 bases in between. CDR3 size: 12 residues. The CDR3 here is CAQDLGGEKLFF. CDR3 nucleotide sequence: TGTGCCCAGGACTTGGGTGGCGAAAAACTGTTTTTT. The full variable domain, its missing parts supplied by reference TRBV7-9 and TRBJ1-4, is DTGVSQNPRHKITKRGQNVTFRCDPISEHNRLYWYRQTLGQGPEFLTYFQNEAQLEKSRLLSDRFSAERPKGSFSTLEIQRTEQGDSAMYLCAQDLGGEKLFFGSGTQLSVL.

The chain carries TRBV30 and TRBJ2-5; D unresolved. V was cut by 1 base and J by 5 bases, with 8 bases left in between. Germline loops: CDR1 GTSNPN, CDR2 SVGIG (reference sequence). The CDR3 covers 12 residues. The CDR3 is CAWSATWETQYF. The CDR3 DNA sequence: TGTGCCTGGAGTGCCACGTGGGAGACCCAGTACTTC. Supplemented by reference TRBV30 and TRBJ2-5, the full variable domain reads SQTIHQWPATLVQPVGSPLSLECTVEGTSNPNLYWYRQAAGRGLQLLFYSVGIGQISSEVPQNLSASRPQDRQFILSSKKLLLSDSGFYLCAWSATWETQYFGPGTRLLVL.

This chain connects TRBV11-3 to TRBJ1-1, with D unclear. Trimming shortened V by 1 base and J by 4 bases, and 4 bases separated the two germline ends. This CDR3 spans 12 amino acids. Germline loops: CDR1 SGHNT, CDR2 YENEEA. The CDR3 sequence is CASSLGTTEAFF. The CDR3 nucleotides are TGTGCCAGCAGCTTAGGGACCACTGAAGCTTTCTTT.

The sample holds one count of this clone. This rearrangement joins TRBV27 to TRBJ1-1; TRBD1 might be the D (5 bases). The V and J ends lost 0 bases and 2 bases respectively, with 10 bases between them. Germline values: CDR1 MNHEY, CDR2 SMNVEV (reference sequence). The CDR3 length is 15 residues. As DNA, the CDR3 is TGTGCCAGCAGTTTATCTACAGGACTAAACACTGAAGCTTTCTTT. Protein sequence: CASSLSTGLNTEAFF.

CDR3 loop: CASSQGGASSYEQYF. The CDR3 nucleotides are TGTGCCAGCAGCCAAGGAGGTGCTTCCTCCTACGAGCAGTACTTC. This sequence joins TRBV4-2 and TRBJ2-7; D is undetermined. Germline V lookup: CDR1 LGHNA, CDR2 YNFKEQ. The CDR3 consists of 15 residues. V gave up 1 base and J gave up 0 bases, with 10 bases separating them.

The chain carries TRBV27 and TRBJ2-2; D gene uncertain. Germline CDR1 reads MNHEY; CDR2 reads SMNVEV (reference sequence). The V end lost 0 bases, the J end lost 3 bases, and 8 bases lay between the germline ends. This CDR3 has 15 amino acids. This chain's CDR3 is CASSLSGFDTGELFF. CDR3 coding DNA: TGTGCCAGCAGTTTATCAGGGTTCGACACCGGGGAGCTGTTTTTT.

The gene calls are TRBV19 and TRBJ2-5; 10 nucleotides match TRBD1. This CDR3 has 14 amino acids. CDR1 LNHDA and CDR2 SQIVND come from the germline V gene (reference sequence). J lost 6 bases, V lost 5 bases, and 6 bases had no gene match. CDR3 DNA: TGTGCCAGTAGTCTTGGGACAGGGGCCCAGACCCAGTACTTC. Amino acid sequence: CASSLGTGAQTQYF.

In this sample, this clone turned up once. The V gene is TRBV4-3, the J gene TRBJ2-7, with 7 nucleotides matching TRBD1. The CDR3 is made up of 15 amino acids. J gave up 5 bases and V 6 bases, and 13 bases lay outside the gene matches. Germline values: CDR1 LGHNA, CDR2 YSLEER. The CDR3, as DNA: TGCGCCAGCAGTTCCGACAAGGGGGCTCTGGACGAGCAGTACTTC. Protein: CASSSDKGALDEQYF.

The chain recombines TRBV29-1 with TRBJ2-7; the match to TRBD2 covers 10 bases. V trimming: 5 bases; J trimming: 4 bases; junction bases outside the gene matches: 5. Germline values: CDR1 SQVTM, CDR2 ANQGSEA. The CDR3 contains 13 residues. CDR3 protein: CSVQLAGKYEQYF. In DNA form, the CDR3 reads TGCAGCGTTCAACTAGCGGGGAAGTACGAGCAGTACTTC.

This rearrangement joins TRBV3-1 (or the pseudogene TRBV3-2) to TRBJ1-1; no firm D call. Trimming removed 0 bases from V and 1 base from J, with 3 bases in between. Germline values: CDR1 LGHDT, CDR2 YNNKEL (reference sequence). The length of the CDR3 is 13 residues. CDR3 amino acids: CASSQEGNTEAFF. CDR3 DNA: TGTGCCAGCAGCCAAGAAGGGAACACTGAAGCTTTCTTT.

This clone was detected a few times. This chain uses TRBV5-8 with TRBJ1-1; D perhaps matches TRBD1 (6 bases). The CDR3 length is 15 residues. V lost 4 bases and J 0 bases, leaving 13 bases between the germline ends. Germline assignment: CDR1 SGHTS and CDR2 YDEGEE. CDR3 in amino acids: CASSPGVGMNTEAFF. CDR3 in DNA: TGTGCCAGCAGCCCAGGGGTCGGAATGAACACTGAAGCTTTCTTT.

The genes are TRBV27 and TRBJ2-2; D is uncertain. The CDR3 runs 12 residues. CDR1 MNHEY and CDR2 SMNVEV come from the germline V gene (reference sequence). Trimming removed 1 base from V and 6 bases from J, with 3 bases in between. CDR3 protein: CASSLYPGELFF. DNA of the CDR3: TGTGCCAGCAGTTTATACCCCGGGGAGCTGTTTTTT.

V gene TRBV27 combines with J gene TRBJ2-3; 8 nucleotides line up with TRBD2. CDR3 length equals 15 residues. The V gene's germline CDR1 is MNHEY and CDR2 SMNVEV (reference sequence). V lost 3 bases, J lost 3 bases, and 5 bases stayed unmatched. The CDR3 spells CASSLRGGYTDTQYF. The CDR3 region has the DNA TGTGCCAGCAGTTTGCGCGGGGGGTATACAGATACGCAGTATTTT.

The genes are TRBV2 and TRBJ1-5, with D unclear. The germline gives CDR1 SNHLY, CDR2 FYNNEI. V was cut by 3 bases and J by 3 bases, with 9 bases left in between. CDR3 size: 14 residues. The CDR3 DNA sequence: TGTGCCAGCAGTGATGTAGGGCCCAATCAGCCCCAGCATTTT. Translating gives CASSDVGPNQPQHF.

The rearrangement links TRBV28 to TRBJ1-5, with 7 positions matching TRBD1. This CDR3 region has 15 residues. Trimming at V came to 5 bases and at J to 3 bases, leaving 7 bases not matched to a gene. Per the germline V gene, CDR1 is MDHEN and CDR2 is SYDVKM. The DNA for the CDR3 is TGTGCCAGCAGTATTACAGGGGTCTTCAATCAGCCCCAGCATTTT. This codes for CASSITGVFNQPQHF.

This chain uses TRBV18 with TRBJ1-1; 9 positions match TRBD1. The CDR3 loop spans 19 amino acids. Per germline, CDR1 KGHSH and CDR2 LQKENI. The junction had 14 bases not matched to a gene; V was cut back by 3 bases and J by 0 bases. As DNA, the CDR3 is TGTGCCAGCTCACCCCCCTCGGACAGGGGCGTAGGAATGAACACTGAAGCTTTCTTT. Translation gives CASSPPSDRGVGMNTEAFF.

CDR3 bases: TGTGCCAGCAGCGTAGTTGCGGGGGCGGCCTATGGCTACACCTTC. Amino acid sequence: CASSVVAGAAYGYTF. The chain has TRBV9 and TRBJ1-2; TRBD1 is a possible D gene (6 bases). V was pared by 0 bases and J by 4 bases, with 13 bases between. The CDR3 is made up of 15 amino acids. Germline CDR1 and CDR2: SGDLS and YYNGEE.

With respect to this clone: The sample carries other DNA sequences with the same CDR3. The chain recombines TRBV7-2 with TRBJ2-2; D is unclear. The CDR3 totals 13 residues. Per germline, CDR1 SGHTA and CDR2 FQGNSA. Trimming took off 9 bases at V and 0 bases at J, with 8 bases between the two ends. The CDR3 loop reads CASSTPNTGELFF. The CDR3 DNA reads as TGTGCCAGTTCGACACCGAACACCGGGGAGCTGTTTTTT.

The chain uses TRBV24-1 and TRBJ2-5; D is perhaps TRBD2 (7 bases). Per germline, CDR1 KGHDR and CDR2 SFDVKD. This CDR3 comprises 14 residues. Trimming removed 5 bases from V and 6 bases from J, with 15 bases in between. The chain's CDR3 is CATSGPGGGKTQYF. The CDR3 DNA reads TGTGCCACCAGTGGTCCGGGCGGGGGCAAGACCCAGTACTTC.

This chain joins TRBV5-1 and TRBJ1-3; TRBD1 is a possible D gene (5 bases). Trimming removed 0 bases at V and 5 bases at J, with 12 bases between. The CDR3 runs to 15 residues. The germline V gene has CDR1 SGHRS and CDR2 YFSETQ. The CDR3 nucleotides are TGCGCCAGCAGCTTGGGTGACAGCCACCGAAACACCATATATTTT. Translation gives CASSLGDSHRNTIYF. Supplemented by reference TRBV5-1 and TRBJ1-3, the full variable domain reads KAGVTQTPRYLIKTRGQQVTLSCSPISGHRSVSWYQQTPGQGLQFLFEYFSETQRNKGNFPGRFSGRQFSNSRSEMNVSTLELGDSALYLCASSLGDSHRNTIYFGEGSWLTVV.

The V gene is TRBV6-2 or TRBV6-3, the J gene TRBJ2-7; 8 positions agree with TRBD1. The CDR3 contains 17 residues. The J segment lost 2 bases and the V segment lost 2 bases, leaving 11 bases of the junction unmatched. The germline gives CDR1 MNHEY, CDR2 SVGEGT. The CDR3 loop is CASSYTAGGGDPYEQYF. CDR3 in DNA: TGTGCCAGCAGTTACACTGCAGGGGGCGGGGATCCCTACGAGCAGTACTTC.